This is a list of T cell receptor beta chains from one sample in a study of T cell changes during pregnancy in multiple sclerosis. Sequencing was performed with immunoSEQ multiplex PCR; in TCRdb, only in-frame clones are kept and a portion is missing. The repertoire holds 50,000 to 70,000 clones, with nearly 95% as singletons. The source material was peripheral blood, sampled in the first trimester of pregnancy. All receptors derive from a female donor with multiple sclerosis, enrolled in a pregnancy study. CDR3s include the opening cysteine and the closing phenylalanine or tryptophan. Not every row has a clone size; where given, it reads once, few, many or a size class.

.	TRBJ1-4	TRBV5-4	CASSLYDMGHGRGKLFF
.	TRBJ2-5	TRBV6-1	CASSPGQGETQYF
.	TRBJ1-1	TRBV7-2	CASSLSQGAWTEAFF
.	TRBJ1-1	TRBV5-4	CASSSQGGTEAFF
.	TRBJ1-5	TRBV7-6	CASSSRRDRAPNIQHF
.	TRBJ2-3	TRBV19	CASSITAGVLTDTQYF
.	TRBJ2-2	TRBV5-4	CASRKQGAPGELFF
.	TRBJ2-6	TRBV4-3	CASSPSREETSPNVLTF
once	TRBJ2-3	TRBV7-6	CASSLVAGGLGTDTQYF
once	TRBJ2-5	TRBV11-2	CASSSRRERGAQETQYF
.	TRBJ2-1	TRBV9	CASSLQAGGYNEQFF
.	TRBJ2-5	TRBV19	CASSMRGWQETQYF
.	TRBJ1-3	TRBV9	CASSVGGTPGNTIYF
.	TRBJ1-3	TRBV11-2	CASSLVGRGGSGNTIYF
.	TRBJ1-1	TRBV7-9	CASSLFPGGSYTEAFF
.	TRBJ1-5	TRBV6-1	CASIKDRDSNQPQHF
.	TRBJ2-1	TRBV4-2	CASSQDPLAGAIHEQFF
.	TRBJ2-7	TRBV4-2	CASSIRGSGERSYEQYF
.	TRBJ2-1	TRBV19	CASQGSSYNEQFF
.	TRBJ2-1	TRBV5-6	CASSFGVNFREQFF
.	TRBJ2-3	TRBV6-5	CASSYALSTDTQYF
.	TRBJ2-3	TRBV7-7	CASSSGTIRYTQYF
.	TRBJ2-1	TRBV29-1	CSGLGQGTYNEQFF
.	TRBJ2-4	TRBV30	CAWSDGTLAKNIQYF
.	TRBJ2-5	TRBV15	CATSRKTTSGGQETQYF
.	TRBJ1-1	TRBV29-1	CSVEDDTEAFF
once	TRBJ1-2	TRBV7-2	CASSPWVTGKGPANYGYTF
.	TRBJ2-6	TRBV7-3	CASSFYKSGANVLTF
few	TRBJ1-6	TRBV2	CASRTGRTWGSPLHF
.	TRBJ2-3	TRBV4-2	CASSPGLVAGGRPDTQYF
.	TRBJ2-1	TRBV7-2	CASSLGLSGYNEQFF
.	TRBJ2-1	TRBV11-3	CASSLVGGGNNEQFF
few	TRBJ2-1	TRBV5-1	CASSGGGFSGGYEQFF
.	TRBJ2-2	TRBV4-3	CASSQKEPAGGSGELFF
.	TRBJ1-1	TRBV10-3	CAISAGTKNTEAFF
.	TRBJ2-1	TRBV19	CASSRRGGATYNEQFF
.	TRBJ2-3	TRBV4-3	CASSQEQRGTDTQYF
.	TRBJ1-4	TRBV6-5	CASSYSTGSNEKLFF
.	TRBJ2-1	TRBV9	CASSAGTGDLDEQFF